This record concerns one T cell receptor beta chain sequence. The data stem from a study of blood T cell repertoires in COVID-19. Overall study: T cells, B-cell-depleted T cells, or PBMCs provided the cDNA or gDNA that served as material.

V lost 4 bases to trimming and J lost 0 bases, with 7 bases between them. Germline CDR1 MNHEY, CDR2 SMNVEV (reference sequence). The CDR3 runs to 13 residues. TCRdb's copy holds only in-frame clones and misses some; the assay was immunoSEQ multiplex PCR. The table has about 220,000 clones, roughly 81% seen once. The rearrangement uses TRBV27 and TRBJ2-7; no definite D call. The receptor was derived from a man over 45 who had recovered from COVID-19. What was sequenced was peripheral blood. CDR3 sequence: CASSSLNSYEQYF. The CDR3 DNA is TGTGCCAGCAGTTCTCTAAACTCCTACGAGCAGTACTTC.